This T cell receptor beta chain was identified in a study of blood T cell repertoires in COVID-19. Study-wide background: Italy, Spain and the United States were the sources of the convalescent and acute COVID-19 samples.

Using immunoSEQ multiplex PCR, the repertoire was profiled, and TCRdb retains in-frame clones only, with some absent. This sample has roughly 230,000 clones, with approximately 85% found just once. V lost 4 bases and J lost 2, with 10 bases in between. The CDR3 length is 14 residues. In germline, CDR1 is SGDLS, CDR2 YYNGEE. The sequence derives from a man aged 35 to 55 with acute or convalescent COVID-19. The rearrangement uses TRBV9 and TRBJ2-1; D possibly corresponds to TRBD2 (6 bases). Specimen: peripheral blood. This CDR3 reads CASSPRLAYNEQFF. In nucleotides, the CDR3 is TGTGCCAGCAGCCCTAGACTAGCCTACAATGAGCAGTTCTTC.